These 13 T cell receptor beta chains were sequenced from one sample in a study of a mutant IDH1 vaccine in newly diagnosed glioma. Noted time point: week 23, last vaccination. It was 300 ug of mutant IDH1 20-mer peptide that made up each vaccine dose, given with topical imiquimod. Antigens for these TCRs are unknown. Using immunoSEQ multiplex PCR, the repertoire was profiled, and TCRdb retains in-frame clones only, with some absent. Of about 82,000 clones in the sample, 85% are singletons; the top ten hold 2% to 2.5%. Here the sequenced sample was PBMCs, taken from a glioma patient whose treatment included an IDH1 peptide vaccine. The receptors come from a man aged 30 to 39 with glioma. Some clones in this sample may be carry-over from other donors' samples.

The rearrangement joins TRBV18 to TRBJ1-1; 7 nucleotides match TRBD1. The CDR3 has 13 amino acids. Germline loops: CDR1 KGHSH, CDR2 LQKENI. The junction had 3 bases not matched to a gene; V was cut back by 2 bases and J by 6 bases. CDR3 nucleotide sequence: TGTGCCAGCTCACCAGGACAGGAGGCTGAAGCTTTCTTT. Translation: CASSPGQEAEAFF.

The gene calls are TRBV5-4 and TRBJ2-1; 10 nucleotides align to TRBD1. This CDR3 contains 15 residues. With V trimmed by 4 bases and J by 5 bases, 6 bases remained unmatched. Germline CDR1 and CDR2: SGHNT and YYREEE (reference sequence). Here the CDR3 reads CASSLDRGLNNEQFF. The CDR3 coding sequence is TGTGCCAGCAGCCTCGACAGGGGGCTTAACAATGAGCAGTTCTTC.

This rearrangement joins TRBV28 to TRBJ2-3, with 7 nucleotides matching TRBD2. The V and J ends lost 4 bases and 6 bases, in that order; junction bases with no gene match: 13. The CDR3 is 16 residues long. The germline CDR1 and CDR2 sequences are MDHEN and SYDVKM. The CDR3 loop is CASSSPAGPRWDTQYF. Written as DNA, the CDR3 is TGTGCCAGCAGTTCCCCAGCGGGACCGCGATGGGATACGCAGTATTTT.

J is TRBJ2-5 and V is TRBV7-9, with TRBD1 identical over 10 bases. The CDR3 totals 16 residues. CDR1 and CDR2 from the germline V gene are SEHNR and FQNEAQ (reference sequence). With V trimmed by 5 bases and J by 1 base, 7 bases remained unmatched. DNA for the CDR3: TGTGCCAGCAGCGAGCGGACAGGGGGAGGCCAAGAGACCCAGTACTTC. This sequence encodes CASSERTGGGQETQYF.

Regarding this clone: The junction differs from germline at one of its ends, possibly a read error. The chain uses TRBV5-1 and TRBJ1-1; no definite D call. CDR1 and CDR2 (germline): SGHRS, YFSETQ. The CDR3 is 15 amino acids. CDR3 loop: CASSRRLNVRTEVFF. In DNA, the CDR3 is TGCGCCAGCAGCCGGCGGCTAAACGTCAGAACTGAAGTTTTCTTT.

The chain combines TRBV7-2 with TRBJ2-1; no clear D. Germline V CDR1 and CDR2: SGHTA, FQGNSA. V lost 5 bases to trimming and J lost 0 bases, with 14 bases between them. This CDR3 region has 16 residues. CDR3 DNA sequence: TGTGCCAGCAGCCTAGGCTATCTGAGCTCCTACAATGAGCAGTTCTTC. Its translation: CASSLGYLSSYNEQFF.

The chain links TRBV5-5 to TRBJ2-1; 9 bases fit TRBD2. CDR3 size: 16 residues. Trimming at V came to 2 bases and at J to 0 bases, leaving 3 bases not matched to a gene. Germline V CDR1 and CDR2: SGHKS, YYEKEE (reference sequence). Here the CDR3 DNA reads TGTGCCAGCAGCTTTCTTAGCGGGAGCTCCTACAATGAGCAGTTCTTC. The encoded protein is CASSFLSGSSYNEQFF.

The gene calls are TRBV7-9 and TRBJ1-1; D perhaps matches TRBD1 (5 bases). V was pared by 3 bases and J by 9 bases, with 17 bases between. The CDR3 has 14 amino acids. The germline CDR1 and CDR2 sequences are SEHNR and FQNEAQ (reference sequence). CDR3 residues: CASSLARDVTQAFF. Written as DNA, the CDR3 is TGTGCCAGCAGCTTGGCCAGGGATGTGACCCAAGCTTTCTTT. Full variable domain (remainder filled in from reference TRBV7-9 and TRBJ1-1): DTGVSQNPRHKITKRGQNVTFRCDPISEHNRLYWYRQTLGQGPEFLTYFQNEAQLEKSRLLSDRFSAERPKGSFSTLEIQRTEQGDSAMYLCASSLARDVTQAFFGQGTRLTVV.

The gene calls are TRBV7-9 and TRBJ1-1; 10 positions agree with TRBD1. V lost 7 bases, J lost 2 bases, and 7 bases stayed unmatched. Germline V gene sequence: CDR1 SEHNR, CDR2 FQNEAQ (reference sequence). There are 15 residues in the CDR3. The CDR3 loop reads CASTIRTGGNTEAFF. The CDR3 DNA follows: TGTGCCAGCACCATCAGGACAGGGGGAAACACTGAAGCTTTCTTT.

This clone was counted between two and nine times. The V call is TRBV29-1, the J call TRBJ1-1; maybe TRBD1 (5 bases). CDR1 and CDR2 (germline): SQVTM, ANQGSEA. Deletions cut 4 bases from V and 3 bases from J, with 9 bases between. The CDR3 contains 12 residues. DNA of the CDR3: TGCAGCGTTGCCGGGGCGTACACTGAAGCTTTCTTT. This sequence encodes CSVAGAYTEAFF.

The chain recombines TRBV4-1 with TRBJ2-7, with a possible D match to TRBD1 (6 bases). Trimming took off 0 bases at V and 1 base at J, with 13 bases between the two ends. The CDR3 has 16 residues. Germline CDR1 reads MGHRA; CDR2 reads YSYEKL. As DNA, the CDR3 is TGCGCCAGCAGCCAAGAGCCTGGGGGCAGGTCCTACGAGCAGTACTTC. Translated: CASSQEPGGRSYEQYF.

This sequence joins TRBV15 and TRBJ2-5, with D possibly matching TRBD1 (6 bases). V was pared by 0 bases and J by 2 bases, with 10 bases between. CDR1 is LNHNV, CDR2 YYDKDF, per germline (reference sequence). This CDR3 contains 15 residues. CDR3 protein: CATSRDQGPQETQYF. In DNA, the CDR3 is TGTGCCACCAGCAGAGATCAGGGGCCACAAGAGACCCAGTACTTC. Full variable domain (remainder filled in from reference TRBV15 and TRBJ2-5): DAMVIQNPRYQVTQFGKPVTLSCSQTLNHNVMYWYQQKSSQAPKLLFHYYDKDFNNEADTPDNFQSRRPNTSFCFLDIRSPGLGDTAMYLCATSRDQGPQETQYFGPGTRLLVL.

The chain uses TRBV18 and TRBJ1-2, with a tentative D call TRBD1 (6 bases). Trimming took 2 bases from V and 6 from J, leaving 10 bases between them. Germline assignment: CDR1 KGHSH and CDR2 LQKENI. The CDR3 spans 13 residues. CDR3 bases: TGTGCCAGCTCACCAAGTACAGGGAATGGCTACACCTTC. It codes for CASSPSTGNGYTF.